A single sample is the source of the 17 T cell receptor beta chains below, sequenced in a study of blood T cell repertoires in COVID-19. Assay: immunoSEQ multiplex PCR; the TCRdb copy retains only in-frame clones and omits some. Of about 310,000 clones listed, approximately 86% are singletons. Input material: peripheral blood. All receptors derive from a young man with active or convalescent COVID-19.

This chain links TRBV4-1 with TRBJ1-1; D not resolved. CDR1 and CDR2 (germline): MGHRA, YSYEKL. The CDR3 runs 15 residues. The ends were cut back, 0 bases at V and 5 bases at J, with 13 bases in the middle. The CDR3 loop is CASSQEPGYATEAFF. DNA for the CDR3: TGCGCCAGCAGCCAAGAACCGGGTTATGCGACTGAAGCTTTCTTT.

The chain couples TRBV5-1 to TRBJ2-3; 9 bases line up with TRBD2. V lost 4 bases and J lost 2; bases outside the gene matches: 5. CDR3 length: 15 amino acids. Germline CDR1 and CDR2: SGHRS and YFSETQ. CDR3 residues: CASSAWGLATDTQYF. For the CDR3, the DNA is TGCGCCAGCAGCGCTTGGGGACTAGCCACAGATACGCAGTATTTT. Drawing the rest from reference TRBV5-1 and TRBJ2-3, the complete variable domain is KAGVTQTPRYLIKTRGQQVTLSCSPISGHRSVSWYQQTPGQGLQFLFEYFSETQRNKGNFPGRFSGRQFSNSRSEMNVSTLELGDSALYLCASSAWGLATDTQYFGPGTRLTVL.

This clone was seen a single time. The CDR3 coding sequence is TGTGCCAGCAGTTTCACAGGGATGCGGAATCAGCCCCAGCATTTT. It encodes CASSFTGMRNQPQHF. The V call is TRBV27, the J call TRBJ1-5, with D possibly TRBD1 on 6 matching bases. This CDR3 has 15 amino acids. Germline V gene sequence: CDR1 MNHEY, CDR2 SMNVEV (reference sequence). Deletions cut 3 bases from V and 4 bases from J, with 13 bases between.

This chain connects TRBV5-1 to TRBJ2-5; TRBD2 aligns across 10 bases. The V segment lost 4 bases and the J segment 4 bases; nucleotides outside the gene matches: 7. CDR3 length: 15 amino acids. The germline V gene encodes CDR1 SGHRS and CDR2 YFSETQ. As DNA, the CDR3 is TGCGCCAGCAGCCTTTTTAGCGGGAGGCCAGAGACCCAGTACTTC. Translation: CASSLFSGRPETQYF.

The J gene is TRBJ1-2, the V gene TRBV5-6, with 7 bases lining up with TRBD1. The ends lost 4 bases at V and 7 bases at J; junction bases unmatched: 13. Germline V gene sequence: CDR1 SGHDT, CDR2 YYEEEE. The CDR3 totals 15 residues. Here the CDR3 reads CASSTRTGALFGYTF. The CDR3 DNA reads TGTGCCAGCAGCACAAGGACAGGTGCCTTGTTTGGCTACACCTTC.

V is TRBV7-2 and J is TRBJ1-4; D is unclear. Trimming removed 4 bases at V and 7 bases at J, with 13 bases between. This CDR3 has 14 amino acids. Germline V gene data show CDR1 as SGHTA and CDR2 as FQGNSA. The CDR3 nucleotides read TGTGCCAGCAGCTACGGAGGGCCCCCTGAAAAACTGTTTTTT. Protein: CASSYGGPPEKLFF.

Only one count was recorded for this clone. The chain combines TRBV25-1 with TRBJ1-2, with 7 bases aligning to TRBD1. In germline, CDR1 is MGHDK, CDR2 SYGVNS. J gave up 2 bases and V 4 bases, and 1 base lay outside the gene matches. CDR3 length equals 13 residues. The CDR3 sequence: CASSGQGNYGYTF. In DNA form, the CDR3 reads TGTGCCAGCAGTGGACAGGGCAACTATGGCTACACCTTC.

The chain uses TRBV7-2 and TRBJ1-2, with D tentatively TRBD1 (5 bases). Germline V gene data show CDR1 as SGHTA and CDR2 as FQGNSA. This CDR3 has 13 residues. The V and J ends lost 3 bases and 4 bases respectively, with 9 bases between them. The CDR3 here is CASSLQGAYGYTF. DNA for the CDR3: TGTGCCAGCAGCTTGCAAGGGGCCTATGGCTACACCTTC.

V gene TRBV6-1 combines with J gene TRBJ1-2; D gene uncertain. This CDR3 spans 12 amino acids. The germline CDR1 and CDR2 sequences are MNHNS and SASEGT. Trimming pared 3 bases from V and 4 bases from J, leaving 6 bases between. CDR3 nucleotides: TGTGCCAGCAGTGAGGCCTCCTATGGCTACACCTTC. This sequence encodes CASSEASYGYTF.

V and J are TRBV24-1 and TRBJ2-5, with 7 nucleotides matching TRBD1. Per germline, CDR1 KGHDR and CDR2 SFDVKD. Trimming cost V 3 bases and J 4 bases; bases outside gene matches: 10. The CDR3 sequence is 16 residues long. In DNA, the CDR3 is TGTGCCACCAGTGATCGGACACAGGGGTTAGGAGAGACCCAGTACTTC. Its translation: CATSDRTQGLGETQYF.

This clone was observed a single time. The CDR3 region has the DNA TGCGCCAGCAGCCCCGGGACAGGGGGGAATGAGCAGTTCTTC. Translated, it gives CASSPGTGGNEQFF. The chain recombines TRBV5-1 with TRBJ2-1; 11 nucleotides line up with TRBD1. Trimming removed 4 bases from V and 7 bases from J; junction bases left unmatched: 4. This CDR3 is built from 14 residues. Germline-derived CDR1 and CDR2 are SGHRS and YFSETQ.

The chain links TRBV10-3 to TRBJ2-3, with 11 bases aligning to TRBD1. CDR1 is ENHRY and CDR2 is SYGVKD in the germline V gene. This CDR3 region has 16 residues. V lost 3 bases and J lost 1; bases outside the gene matches: 3. Here the CDR3 DNA reads TGTGCCATCAGTGATGGACAGGGGGCGGGCACAGATACGCAGTATTTT. It translates to CAISDGQGAGTDTQYF.

The J gene is TRBJ2-7, the V gene TRBV27; the match to TRBD1 covers 9 bases. The CDR3 has 14 residues. The junction had 9 bases not matched to a gene; V was cut back by 5 bases and J by 7 bases. From germline, CDR1 is MNHEY and CDR2 SMNVEV (reference sequence). The CDR3 coding sequence is TGTGCCAGCAGTCTCCGGGACAGGGTTAGGGAGCAGTACTTC. It codes for CASSLRDRVREQYF.

The chain is built from TRBV2 and TRBJ2-3; a weak D match, TRBD1 (6 bases). CDR3 length: 17 residues. CDR1 SNHLY and CDR2 FYNNEI come from the germline V gene. Trimming shortened V by 0 bases and J by 4 bases, and 17 bases separated the two germline ends. CDR3 in amino acids: CASSEAGQGHLSDTQYF. The DNA of the CDR3 is TGTGCCAGCAGTGAAGCGGGGCAGGGACATTTATCAGATACGCAGTATTTT.

The V and J genes are TRBV19 and TRBJ1-5; D not certain. The CDR3 consists of 17 residues. Germline V gives CDR1 LNHDA, CDR2 SQIVND (reference sequence). The V end lost 6 bases, the J end lost 2 bases, and 20 bases lay between the germline ends. The CDR3 region has the DNA TGTGCCAGTAGCCCTTTAGAGGTGGATCCTCGCAATCAGCCCCAGCATTTT. Protein product: CASSPLEVDPRNQPQHF.

This clone has more than one count but fewer than ten. The chain links TRBV15 to TRBJ1-4; D remains unclear. The CDR3 sequence is 12 residues long. Germline V gives CDR1 LNHNV, CDR2 YYDKDF (reference sequence). V lost 0 bases, J lost 8 bases, and 4 bases lay in between. DNA of the CDR3: TGTGCCACCAGCAGAGATCTCGAAAAACTGTTTTTT. This codes for CATSRDLEKLFF.

The genes are TRBV7-2 and TRBJ1-6; D possibly corresponds to TRBD1 (5 bases). V dropped 6 bases and J dropped 3 bases, with 18 bases sitting between them. The CDR3 has 17 residues. Germline CDR1 reads SGHTA; CDR2 reads FQGNSA. The CDR3 DNA reads as TGTGCCAGCAGACCCCCGGGAGGGGCAGACTATAATTCACCCCTCCACTTT. It specifies CASRPPGGADYNSPLHF.